The clone carrying this T cell receptor beta chain was seen more than once but under ten times. Its target is not known. This record belongs to a study of identical twins. Points from the study as a whole: Twin pairs had excess sharing that was weaker in beta out-of-frame sequences.

This CDR3 region has 17 residues. Trimming pared 4 bases from V and 0 bases from J, leaving 15 bases between. The germline V gene encodes CDR1 SGHAT and CDR2 FQNNGV. TCRdb ran MiXCR on the 5' RACE reads and lists one entry per CDR3 protein. Here the sample spans around 670,000 distinct CDR3 sequences, approximately 6% being singletons. This TCR derives from a man between 18 and 35 years old in good health. Sequenced sample: naive T cells sorted from blood. V usage is TRBV11-2 and J usage is TRBJ2-2, with TRBD1 as a possible D gene (5 bases). The CDR3 reads CASSSVPGSPNTGELFF. CDR3 DNA sequence: TGTGCCAGCAGCTCCGTACCAGGGTCTCCGAACACCGGGGAGCTGTTTTTT.